The 28 T cell receptor beta chains given below trace back to one sample, sequenced in a study of T cell responses to AZD1222 COVID-19 vaccine. Profiling relied on immunoSEQ multiplex PCR, and the TCRdb table lists in-frame clones only, not all of them. This sample carries roughly 170,000 clones, approximately 93% of them seen once, and the ten largest clones take around 0.96%. The source was peripheral blood, collected on day 0 of AZD1222 vaccination. Receptors originate from an adult in good health.

This chain connects TRBV5-1 to TRBJ1-2, with D perhaps matching TRBD1 (5 bases). Germline V CDR1 and CDR2: SGHRS, YFSETQ. The CDR3 extends over 14 amino acids. V was trimmed by 5 bases and J by 4 bases, leaving 15 bases between them. The CDR3 sequence is CASSLSGEAYGYTF. Here the CDR3 DNA reads TGCGCCAGCAGTCTTTCGGGGGAGGCCTATGGCTACACCTTC.

Here the CDR3 reads CAASPGPNSPLHF. The DNA of the CDR3 is TGTGCCGCCAGCCCGGGACCCAATTCACCCCTCCACTTT. The chain links TRBV30 to TRBJ1-6; D perhaps matches TRBD1 (5 bases). Between the trimmed V and J ends, which lost 8 bases and 7 bases, there was a span of 15 bases. The CDR3 totals 13 residues. The germline CDR1 and CDR2 sequences are GTSNPN and SVGIG (reference sequence).

Notes on this clone: One junction end does not reproduce the germline sequence, and a read error may be involved. The genes are TRBV4-1 and TRBJ2-2; no reliable D call. Germline-derived CDR1 and CDR2 are MGHRA and YSYEKL. The CDR3 covers 14 residues. The CDR3, as DNA: TGCGCCAGCAGTCAAGGAACGAACACCGGGGAGCTGTTTTTT. Translating it yields CASSQGTNTGELFF.

This clone was counted a single time. The chain recombines TRBV19 with TRBJ1-6; D is undetermined. The V gene's germline CDR1 is LNHDA and CDR2 SQIVND (reference sequence). The V end lost 8 bases, the J end lost 7 bases, and 6 bases lay between the germline ends. The CDR3 is made up of 11 amino acids. The CDR3 reads CASSQNSPLHF. The CDR3 DNA follows: TGTGCCAGTTCTCAGAATTCACCCCTCCACTTT.

V and J are TRBV27 and TRBJ2-7; 10 bases match TRBD1. The CDR3 covers 17 residues. In germline, CDR1 is MNHEY, CDR2 SMNVEV (reference sequence). V lost 5 bases, J lost 4 bases, and 14 bases stayed unmatched. The CDR3 reads CASSPSWRTGGVYEQYF. The DNA of the CDR3 is TGTGCCAGCAGTCCCTCCTGGCGGACAGGGGGGGTTTACGAGCAGTACTTC.

The chain combines TRBV6-5 with TRBJ2-7; perhaps TRBD2 as D (6 bases). Per germline, CDR1 MNHEY and CDR2 SVGAGI. The CDR3 extends over 14 amino acids. V was clipped by 2 bases and J by 7 bases, with 15 bases between them. CDR3 DNA: TGTGCCAGCAGTTACGATAGGGACTTCATAGAGCAGTACTTC. It translates to CASSYDRDFIEQYF.

This clone is a singleton in its sample. The rearrangement uses TRBV11-2 and TRBJ1-3, with D hard to call. The CDR3 extends over 16 amino acids. Trimming removed 0 bases from V and 2 bases from J, with 11 bases in between. The germline V gene has CDR1 SGHAT and CDR2 FQNNGV. CDR3 DNA: TGTGCCAGCAGCTTAGAACCCCTCCGGGCTGGAAACACCATATATTTT. Its translation: CASSLEPLRAGNTIYF.

This rearrangement joins TRBV18 to TRBJ2-1, with 8 bases lining up with TRBD2. V gave up 3 bases and J gave up 8 bases; unmatched junction bases: 3. This CDR3 has 13 amino acids. Germline loops: CDR1 KGHSH, CDR2 LQKENI. The CDR3 DNA follows: TGTGCCAGCTCACCCGGGAGGGGTGATGAGCAGTTCTTC. Its translation is CASSPGRGDEQFF. Supplemented by reference TRBV18 and TRBJ2-1, the full variable domain reads NAGVMQNPRHLVRRRGQEARLRCSPMKGHSHVYWYRQLPEEGLKFMVYLQKENIIDESGMPKERFSAEFPKEGPSILRIQQVVRGDSAAYFCASSPGRGDEQFFGPGTRLTVL.

The V gene is TRBV4-2, the J gene TRBJ1-2, with 9 bases identical to TRBD1. CDR3 length equals 16 residues. V shed 0 bases and J 0 bases; nucleotides not matched to a gene: 2. Germline loops: CDR1 LGHNA, CDR2 YNFKEQ. CDR3 loop: CASSQEQGAPNYGYTF. For the CDR3, the DNA is TGTGCCAGCAGCCAAGAACAGGGGGCTCCTAACTATGGCTACACCTTC.

This clone was detected once. The rearrangement uses TRBV5-6 and TRBJ2-3, with unresolved D. The CDR3 sequence is 16 residues long. Germline loops: CDR1 SGHDT, CDR2 YYEEEE. Between the trimmed V and J ends, which lost 4 bases and 4 bases, there was a span of 19 bases. CDR3: CASSPSWPMGPDTQYF. DNA for the CDR3: TGTGCCAGCAGCCCATCTTGGCCCATGGGTCCAGATACGCAGTATTTT.

The genes are TRBV19 and TRBJ2-7; possibly TRBD2 for D (6 bases). The CDR3 totals 15 residues. The ends were cut back, 3 bases at V and 3 bases at J, with 15 bases in the middle. CDR1 is LNHDA, CDR2 SQIVND, per germline (reference sequence). Written as DNA, the CDR3 is TGTGCCAGTAGTATTGTGGCGGGGACGCTCTACGAGCAGTACTTC. This codes for CASSIVAGTLYEQYF.

A single count supports this clone. The V and J genes are TRBV30 and TRBJ2-7, with D uncertain. Germline CDR1 is GTSNPN and CDR2 is SVGIG (reference sequence). The CDR3 extends over 14 amino acids. Between the trimmed V and J ends, which lost 2 bases and 3 bases, there was a span of 14 bases. CDR3 bases: TGTGCCTGGAGTTTAGGGCCAGGAAACTACGAGCAGTACTTC. Its translation: CAWSLGPGNYEQYF.

The DNA of the CDR3 is TGTGCCAGCACAGGGGGAGGTGAAAAACTGTTTTTT. Protein product: CASTGGGEKLFF. This chain uses TRBV2 with TRBJ1-4, with TRBD1 matching 7 bases. Germline V gene data show CDR1 as SNHLY and CDR2 as FYNNEI. The CDR3 is 12 residues long. Trimming took 7 bases from V and 7 from J; bases not matched to a gene: 3.

V usage is TRBV5-1 and J usage is TRBJ1-4; 11 bases are shared with TRBD1. The CDR3 has 18 amino acids. Trimming at V came to 4 bases and at J to 6 bases, leaving 14 bases not matched to a gene. Per germline, CDR1 SGHRS and CDR2 YFSETQ. The CDR3 loop is CASSPGTGGFIRDEKLFF. The CDR3 region has the DNA TGCGCCAGCAGCCCCGGGACAGGGGGATTTATTCGGGATGAAAAACTGTTTTTT.

This sequence joins TRBV6-6 and TRBJ1-2; tentatively, D is TRBD1 (5 bases). This CDR3 has 13 residues. Germline assignment: CDR1 MNHNY and CDR2 SVGAGI (reference sequence). The V end was cut by 6 bases, the J end by 4 bases, with 12 bases between. In DNA, the CDR3 is TGTGCCAGCAGGGCCGGGACCGGCTATGGCTACACCTTC. Translated: CASRAGTGYGYTF.

The chain employs TRBV3-1 (or the pseudogene TRBV3-2) and TRBJ2-5; 11 bases map to TRBD2. The CDR3 runs to 15 residues. After removal of 1 base from V and 6 bases from J, the junction contained 4 bases not matched to a gene. Looked up from germline, CDR1 is LGHDT and CDR2 is YNNKEL (reference sequence). CDR3: CASSQGLAGSQTQYF. The CDR3 nucleotides read TGTGCCAGCAGCCAAGGACTAGCGGGGAGTCAGACCCAGTACTTC.

This rearrangement joins TRBV18 to TRBJ1-4, with 8 bases identical to TRBD1. The V and J ends lost 6 bases and 4 bases, in that order; junction bases with no gene match: 7. Per the germline V gene, CDR1 is KGHSH and CDR2 is LQKENI. The CDR3 extends over 15 amino acids. In nucleotides, the CDR3 is TGTGCCAGCTCGCGGACAGGGCAGCGTAATGAAAAACTGTTTTTT. The encoded protein is CASSRTGQRNEKLFF.

The genes are TRBV19 and TRBJ2-2, with no clear D. With 5 bases removed from V and 1 base from J, the gap between germline ends came to 8 bases. In germline, CDR1 is LNHDA, CDR2 SQIVND (reference sequence). The CDR3 totals 14 residues. The CDR3 DNA follows: TGTGCCAGTAGTTCAAACAGGAACACCGGGGAGCTGTTTTTT. It yields the protein CASSSNRNTGELFF.

The V gene is TRBV11-3, the J gene TRBJ1-6; 9 bases match TRBD1. This CDR3 region has 15 residues. Germline CDR1 reads SGHNT; CDR2 reads YENEEA. The ends lost 5 bases at V and 6 bases at J; junction bases unmatched: 5. DNA of the CDR3: TGTGCCAGCAGCCTAGGACAGGGGAGTAATTCACCCCTCCACTTT. This encodes CASSLGQGSNSPLHF.

V and J are TRBV5-1 and TRBJ2-1; D not resolved. The CDR3 runs to 13 residues. V was clipped by 2 bases and J by 8 bases, with 11 bases between them. The germline CDR1 and CDR2 sequences are SGHRS and YFSETQ. CDR3 DNA: TGCGCCAGCAGCTTCCAGCAAAAGTATGAGCAGTTCTTC. Amino acid sequence: CASSFQQKYEQFF. The whole variable domain, remainder taken from reference TRBV5-1 and TRBJ2-1, is KAGVTQTPRYLIKTRGQQVTLSCSPISGHRSVSWYQQTPGQGLQFLFEYFSETQRNKGNFPGRFSGRQFSNSRSEMNVSTLELGDSALYLCASSFQQKYEQFFGPGTRLTVL.

The genes are TRBV7-2 and TRBJ2-7, with D maybe TRBD1 (5 bases). Germline V gives CDR1 SGHTA, CDR2 FQGNSA. The CDR3 sequence is 15 residues long. V lost 6 bases and J 3 bases, leaving 18 bases between the germline ends. CDR3 in DNA: TGTGCCAGCAGTCCAGGGCCGGGTAGAGGCTACGAGCAGTACTTC. It is translated as CASSPGPGRGYEQYF.

This chain uses TRBV29-1 with TRBJ1-1, with 8 bases identical to TRBD1. CDR3 length: 17 amino acids. The ends lost 6 bases at V and 5 bases at J; junction bases unmatched: 20. CDR1 and CDR2 (germline): SQVTM, ANQGSEA. CDR3 sequence reads: CSVRQGWGSQLVTEAFF. In DNA, the CDR3 is TGCAGCGTGCGACAGGGGTGGGGGTCACAACTGGTAACTGAAGCTTTCTTT.

The rearrangement joins TRBV4-3 to TRBJ2-1; tentative D call: TRBD1 (6 bases). This CDR3 has 16 residues. V lost 3 bases and J 7 bases, leaving 19 bases between the germline ends. Germline CDR1 is LGHNA and CDR2 is YSLEER. CDR3 amino acids: CASSQFRQAPRNEQFF. CDR3 in DNA: TGCGCCAGCAGCCAGTTCAGACAGGCGCCCCGGAATGAGCAGTTCTTC.

This sequence joins TRBV4-2 and TRBJ2-3; D gene uncertain. Germline V gene lookup returns CDR1 LGHNA and CDR2 YNFKEQ. Trimming removed 0 bases at V and 5 bases at J, with 6 bases between. The CDR3 is 13 amino acids. CDR3 DNA sequence: TGTGCCAGCAGCCAAGATGTGAAAGATACGCAGTATTTT. This sequence encodes CASSQDVKDTQYF.

This chain connects TRBV7-2 to TRBJ2-1, with D unclear. The V gene's germline CDR1 is SGHTA and CDR2 FQGNSA. V was shortened by 0 bases and J by 6 bases, with 6 bases between the two germline ends. The CDR3 is made up of 13 amino acids. The CDR3 spells CASSLAVINEQFF. The CDR3 region has the DNA TGTGCCAGCAGCTTAGCTGTCATCAATGAGCAGTTCTTC.

V gene TRBV10-3 combines with J gene TRBJ1-5; D might be TRBD1 (5 bases). Germline CDR1 and CDR2: ENHRY and SYGVKD. The CDR3 has 16 residues. The ends were cut back, 0 bases at V and 2 bases at J, with 11 bases in the middle. The CDR3, as DNA: TGTGCCATCAGTGAGTCGGGGGGAGGAGGCAATCAGCCCCAGCATTTT. Its protein is CAISESGGGGNQPQHF.

V gene TRBV10-1 combines with J gene TRBJ1-1; D call uncertain. Germline lookup yields CDR1 WNHNN and CDR2 SYGVQD (reference sequence). V lost 3 bases, J lost 0 bases, and 5 bases lay in between. CDR3 length: 13 amino acids. CDR3 protein: CASSESLNTEAFF. Here the CDR3 DNA reads TGCGCCAGCAGTGAATCCTTGAACACTGAAGCTTTCTTT.

The chain has TRBV7-9 and TRBJ1-2; 10 nucleotides align to TRBD1. Germline assignment: CDR1 SEHNR and CDR2 FQNEAQ (reference sequence). The CDR3 extends over 16 amino acids. With V trimmed by 1 base and J by 2 bases, 4 bases remained unmatched. Here the CDR3 DNA reads TGTGCCAGCAGCTTAGATTTGGGACAGGGGAACTATGGCTACACCTTC. Residues: CASSLDLGQGNYGYTF.